Below, 16 T cell receptor beta chains from the same sample are listed, as sequenced in a study of neoadjuvant nivolumab and ipilimumab in lung cancer. Data came from immunoSEQ multiplex PCR; TCRdb stores just in-frame clones and leaves some out. This sample has 40,000 to 60,000 clones, with around nine tenths found just once. The specimen was blood, collected before neoadjuvant nivolumab, alone or with ipilimumab. The receptors here all came from an adult with non-small cell lung cancer. Some clones in this sample may be carry-over from other donors' samples.

This sequence joins TRBV9 and TRBJ2-1; TRBD2 might be the D (6 bases). The CDR3 is 14 residues long. Trimming left V 3 bases short and J 6 bases short, with 13 bases between. Germline-derived CDR1 and CDR2 are SGDLS and YYNGEE. CDR3 residues: CASSAGLLSNEQFF. DNA of the CDR3: TGTGCCAGCAGCGCGGGACTCCTTAGCAATGAGCAGTTCTTC.

The CDR3 spells CASSEPPDGANVLTF. The CDR3 DNA sequence: TGTGCCAGCAGTGAACCCCCCGATGGGGCCAACGTCCTGACTTTC. The gene calls are TRBV6-1 and TRBJ2-6; D uncertain. V dropped 2 bases and J dropped 3 bases, with 8 bases sitting between them. Germline loops: CDR1 MNHNS, CDR2 SASEGT. The CDR3 contains 15 residues.

For the CDR3, the DNA is TGTGCCAGCAGCTTAACGGGGGGCAACTATGGCTACACCTTC. It translates to CASSLTGGNYGYTF. J is TRBJ1-2 and V is TRBV7-3; TRBD1 is a possible D gene (6 bases). The V gene lost 0 bases and the J gene lost 2 bases, with 7 bases spanning the gap. CDR1 is SGHTA, CDR2 FQGTGA, per germline. This CDR3 region has 14 residues.

The V gene is TRBV2, the J gene TRBJ1-1, with a tentative D call TRBD1 (6 bases). V gave up 5 bases and J gave up 3 bases, with 16 bases separating them. CDR1 and CDR2 from the germline V gene are SNHLY and FYNNEI. CDR3 size: 15 residues. Here the CDR3 reads CASSFPTGTHTEAFF. CDR3 coding DNA: TGTGCCAGCAGTTTTCCGACAGGTACCCACACTGAAGCTTTCTTT.

This chain joins TRBV9 and TRBJ2-3; no clear D. The V gene lost 0 bases and the J gene lost 4 bases, with 9 bases spanning the gap. Germline lookup yields CDR1 SGDLS and CDR2 YYNGEE. This CDR3 spans 14 amino acids. This CDR3 reads CASSVANRADTQYF. The CDR3 DNA sequence: TGTGCCAGCAGCGTAGCGAATCGGGCAGATACGCAGTATTTT.

The V call is TRBV5-1, the J call TRBJ2-1, with 9 positions matching TRBD2. Germline V gene sequence: CDR1 SGHRS, CDR2 YFSETQ. J lost 5 bases, V lost 1 base, and 4 bases had no gene match. The CDR3 extends over 15 amino acids. In DNA form, the CDR3 reads TGCGCCAGCAGCTTGCCTAGCGGGGTCCACAATGAGCAGTTCTTC. It is translated as CASSLPSGVHNEQFF.

The V gene is TRBV7-2, the J gene TRBJ2-7; 9 bases map to TRBD1. The V gene end was trimmed by 4 bases and the J gene end by 4 bases; junction bases not matched to a gene: 5. Germline V gives CDR1 SGHTA, CDR2 FQGNSA. This CDR3 is built from 14 residues. The CDR3 region has the DNA TGTGCCAGCAGCTCGCAGACAGGGGGGTACGAGCAGTACTTC. Encoded protein: CASSSQTGGYEQYF.

The chain uses TRBV29-1 and TRBJ1-5; D is uncertain. Trimming left V 1 base short and J 12 bases short, with 13 bases between. The CDR3 contains 12 residues. Germline loops: CDR1 SQVTM, CDR2 ANQGSEA. The CDR3: CSVEAADRGQHF. CDR3 in DNA: TGCAGCGTTGAAGCGGCTGACCGGGGCCAGCATTTT. Together with reference TRBV29-1 and TRBJ1-5, the CDR3 gives the full variable domain: SAVISQKPSRDICQRGTSLTIQCQVDSQVTMMFWYRQQPGQSLTLIATANQGSEATYESGFVIDKFPISRPNLTFSTLTVSNMSPEDSSIYLCSVEAADRGQHFGDGTRLSIL.

The rearrangement links TRBV5-4 to TRBJ2-3; D gene unclear. In germline, CDR1 is SGHNT, CDR2 YYREEE (reference sequence). The CDR3 has 13 residues. The ends were cut back, 0 bases at V and 3 bases at J, with 5 bases in the middle. Here the CDR3 reads CASSLVATDTQYF. The DNA of the CDR3 is TGTGCCAGCAGCTTGGTAGCAACAGATACGCAGTATTTT.

The V and J genes are TRBV5-4 and TRBJ2-7; a possible D gene is TRBD2 (6 bases). From germline, CDR1 is SGHNT and CDR2 YYREEE (reference sequence). The CDR3 runs to 15 residues. V was clipped by 4 bases and J by 2 bases, with 16 bases between them. The CDR3, as DNA: TGTGCCAGCAGCGGTCAGGGCGGGAACCCCTACGAGCAGTACTTC. This codes for CASSGQGGNPYEQYF.

The chain employs TRBV4-3 and TRBJ2-2; TRBD2 matches at 11 bases. CDR3 length: 18 amino acids. The germline gives CDR1 LGHNA, CDR2 YSLEER. Unmatched junction bases numbered 11, after V lost 4 bases and J lost 4 bases. This CDR3 is CASSPGISGRAGTGELFF. The CDR3 region has the DNA TGCGCCAGCAGCCCGGGGATTAGCGGGAGGGCGGGCACCGGGGAGCTGTTTTTT.

V and J are TRBV5-1 and TRBJ2-5, with 11 nucleotides matching TRBD2. With 3 bases clipped from V and 5 bases from J, the junction kept 6 bases outside the gene matches. Germline V CDR1 and CDR2: SGHRS, YFSETQ. This CDR3 is 15 amino acids long. CDR3 amino acids: CASSSALAGVETQYF. CDR3 in DNA: TGCGCCAGCAGCTCCGCACTAGCGGGAGTGGAGACCCAGTACTTC.

Details on this clone: The junction differs from germline at one of its ends, possibly a read error. The chain has TRBV27 and TRBJ2-1; D may match TRBD1 or TRBD2 (5 bases each). CDR1 and CDR2 from the germline V gene are MNHEY and SMNVEV (reference sequence). The CDR3 contains 12 residues. The DNA of the CDR3 is TGTGCCAGCAGTCTGGGACCCCCGGGCGTGGTCTTC. This sequence encodes CASSLGPPGVVF.

The CDR3, as DNA: TGTGCCAGCAGTTACTCGATGGGGGGACAGTGCTACGGCTACACCTTC. It encodes CASSYSMGGQCYGYTF. The V gene is TRBV6-7, the J gene TRBJ1-2; 7 bases are shared with TRBD1. TRBV6-7 is filed as an ORF, its function uncertain. This CDR3 is 16 amino acids long. Trimming took 0 bases from V and 8 from J; bases not matched to a gene: 12.

The chain links TRBV20-1 to TRBJ2-1; no clear D gene. The CDR3 sequence is 11 residues long. V dropped 8 bases and J dropped 2 bases, with 7 bases sitting between them. Germline assignment: CDR1 DFQATT and CDR2 SNEGSKA (reference sequence). CDR3 loop: CSWLTYNEQFF. The CDR3 DNA sequence: TGCAGTTGGCTAACCTACAATGAGCAGTTCTTC.

V is TRBV19 and J is TRBJ2-7, with 10 bases matching TRBD1. Looked up from germline, CDR1 is LNHDA and CDR2 is SQIVND (reference sequence). With V trimmed by 7 bases and J by 4 bases, 7 bases remained unmatched. This CDR3 is 14 amino acids long. The CDR3 DNA sequence: TGTGCCAGTAATACCGGGACAGGGGTTTACGAGCAGTACTTC. As protein: CASNTGTGVYEQYF.